This is a list of T cell receptor beta chains from one sample in a study of naive and memory T cell subsets. TCRdb re-analysed the 5' RACE reads in MiXCR, keeping a single row per CDR3 protein. The sample has more than 60,000 distinct CDR3 sequences; 8% to 9% are singletons. The receptors were gathered from a female donor in good health. CDR3s include the opening cysteine and the closing phenylalanine or tryptophan. Fields, in order: D gene, V gene, CDR3 protein. D genes are given only for firm matches.

d_gene: TRBD1; v_gene: TRBV5-1; CDR3aa: CASSPTGVNYGYTF
d_gene: TRBD2; v_gene: TRBV12-3/TRBV12-4; CDR3aa: CASGTSGSPETQYF
d_gene: TRBD1; v_gene: TRBV6-6; CDR3aa: CASSRGQVNQPQHF
d_gene: .; v_gene: TRBV19; CDR3aa: CASSDQMDIRGLGGYTF
d_gene: TRBD1; v_gene: TRBV15; CDR3aa: CATSRGGQGGQPQHF
d_gene: TRBD1; v_gene: TRBV19; CDR3aa: CASLDRKADGYTF
d_gene: .; v_gene: TRBV19; CDR3aa: CASSMEGRRNQPQHF
d_gene: .; v_gene: TRBV15; CDR3aa: CATSRETAVTYEQYF
d_gene: TRBD1; v_gene: TRBV20-1; CDR3aa: CSARDLTGGWYNEQFF
d_gene: .; v_gene: TRBV20-1; CDR3aa: CSARGTVDTEAFF
d_gene: .; v_gene: TRBV28; CDR3aa: CASSAPRTPNTEAFF
d_gene: TRBD2; v_gene: TRBV7-2; CDR3aa: CASSAVSGRGIDNEQFF
d_gene: .; v_gene: TRBV9; CDR3aa: CASSGGHPGYTF
d_gene: .; v_gene: TRBV29-1; CDR3aa: CSVEQGSYEQYF
d_gene: .; v_gene: TRBV12-3/TRBV12-4; CDR3aa: CAVGGDTQYF
d_gene: .; v_gene: TRBV6-6; CDR3aa: CASNKMDSNNSPLHF
d_gene: .; v_gene: TRBV5-1; CDR3aa: CASSLEAALSTDTQYF
d_gene: TRBD1; v_gene: TRBV20-1; CDR3aa: CSAFGQGEFEKLFF
d_gene: .; v_gene: TRBV25-1; CDR3aa: CASSDPGAAGELFF
d_gene: TRBD2; v_gene: TRBV20-1; CDR3aa: CSARVSGGETQYF
d_gene: .; v_gene: TRBV6-5; CDR3aa: CASSYYPPTHGQPLMGVYGYTF
d_gene: .; v_gene: TRBV6-5; CDR3aa: CASRPGRYEKLFF
d_gene: .; v_gene: TRBV19; CDR3aa: CASSALTDTQYF
d_gene: TRBD2; v_gene: TRBV11-3; CDR3aa: CASSRTSGSYNEQFF
d_gene: .; v_gene: TRBV5-1; CDR3aa: CASSLETGSRAFF
d_gene: TRBD1; v_gene: TRBV12-3/TRBV12-4; CDR3aa: CASSGTGQGATEQFF
d_gene: TRBD2; v_gene: TRBV19; CDR3aa: CASSLSSGGAEDTQYF
d_gene: .; v_gene: TRBV4-1; CDR3aa: CASSSRLEQFF
d_gene: .; v_gene: TRBV19; CDR3aa: CASSIDLYRNTGELFF
d_gene: .; v_gene: TRBV11-2; CDR3aa: CASSTRTPLAGGVYNEQFF
d_gene: .; v_gene: TRBV3-1; CDR3aa: CASSRREFRYEQYF
d_gene: .; v_gene: TRBV10-3; CDR3aa: CAISEVQAINYGYTF
d_gene: TRBD2; v_gene: TRBV29-1; CDR3aa: CSVGGLAGIEQYF
d_gene: TRBD2; v_gene: TRBV6-6; CDR3aa: CASSSTSGSYEQYF
d_gene: .; v_gene: TRBV7-2; CDR3aa: CASTLPGVVGNQPQHF
d_gene: TRBD1; v_gene: TRBV29-1; CDR3aa: CSVESGTGGRGNTIYF
d_gene: TRBD1; v_gene: TRBV4-1; CDR3aa: CASSQAGTDTEAFF
d_gene: .; v_gene: TRBV28; CDR3aa: CASSLFQNSPLHF
d_gene: .; v_gene: TRBV7-2; CDR3aa: CASSLGVWQYF
d_gene: .; v_gene: TRBV7-9; CDR3aa: CASSPPASREAFF
d_gene: .; v_gene: TRBV7-9; CDR3aa: CASSLATDSYQPQHF
d_gene: .; v_gene: TRBV27; CDR3aa: CTSSSGLLNTGELFF